Shown below are 22 T cell receptor beta chains from a single sample sequenced in a study of beta chain features in type 1 diabetes. Points from the study as a whole: In all four CD4+ subsets, TCRB CDR3 length was significantly, moderately reduced in type 1 diabetes.

Expressed TCRB transcripts got sequenced, as all isolated RNA was reverse transcribed. Clones were sequenced by immunoSEQ multiplex PCR, and TCRdb holds only the in-frame ones, with some missing. This sample has around 140,000 clones, with roughly an eighth found just once. Which antigens these TCRs recognize remains unknown. The specimen was central memory CD4+ T cells from blood. Every receptor here comes from a man between 18 and 29 years old with type 1 diabetes.

This clone was seen at least ten times. V usage is TRBV15 and J usage is TRBJ2-3, with D possibly matching TRBD2 (5 bases). Trimming took 4 bases from V and 3 from J, leaving 14 bases between them. The germline gives CDR1 LNHNV, CDR2 YYDKDF (reference sequence). The CDR3 runs 15 residues. The CDR3 here is CATSTRTRGTDTQYF. CDR3 nucleotides: TGTGCCACCAGCACCCGAACCCGAGGGACAGATACGCAGTATTTT.

The V gene is TRBV5-1, the J gene TRBJ1-2, with a weak D call TRBD1 (6 bases). V dropped 4 bases and J dropped 7 bases, with 14 bases sitting between them. This CDR3 has 13 amino acids. Per the germline V gene, CDR1 is SGHRS and CDR2 is YFSETQ. The CDR3 spells CASSEQGVFGYTF. As DNA, the CDR3 is TGCGCCAGCAGCGAACAGGGTGTTTTTGGCTACACCTTC. Full variable domain (outside the CDR3, taken from reference TRBV5-1 and TRBJ1-2): KAGVTQTPRYLIKTRGQQVTLSCSPISGHRSVSWYQQTPGQGLQFLFEYFSETQRNKGNFPGRFSGRQFSNSRSEMNVSTLELGDSALYLCASSEQGVFGYTFGSGTRLTVV.

This sequence joins TRBV7-6 and TRBJ2-6, with 8 bases that match TRBD1. Germline CDR1 and CDR2: SGHVS and FNYEAQ. With 1 base clipped from V and 1 base from J, the junction kept 3 bases outside the gene matches. This CDR3 is 17 amino acids long. The CDR3 is CASSLGQGRSGANVLTF. As DNA, the CDR3 is TGTGCCAGCAGCTTAGGACAGGGGAGGTCTGGGGCCAACGTCCTGACTTTC.

The chain links TRBV7-2 to TRBJ2-5; 14 bases match TRBD2. This CDR3 region has 16 residues. Trimming at V came to 5 bases and at J to 5 bases, leaving 7 bases not matched to a gene. Looked up from germline, CDR1 is SGHTA and CDR2 is FQGNSA. The CDR3 spells CASSPGLAGGLETQYF. The CDR3 DNA reads TGTGCCAGCAGCCCCGGACTAGCGGGGGGACTTGAGACCCAGTACTTC. The full variable domain, completed using reference TRBV7-2 and TRBJ2-5, is GAGVSQSPSNKVTEKGKDVELRCDPISGHTALYWYRQSLGQGLEFLIYFQGNSAPDKSGLPSDRFSAERTGGSVSTLTIQRTQQEDSAVYLCASSPGLAGGLETQYFGPGTRLLVL.

This clone was detected only a few times. This rearrangement joins TRBV30 to TRBJ1-6; a possible D gene is TRBD1 (6 bases). This CDR3 region has 14 residues. V dropped 4 bases and J dropped 9 bases, with 16 bases sitting between them. The germline gives CDR1 GTSNPN, CDR2 SVGIG (reference sequence). The CDR3, as DNA: TGTGCCTGGAAACAGGGTTCATCAGGTTCACCCCTCCACTTT. It codes for CAWKQGSSGSPLHF.

V usage is TRBV30 and J usage is TRBJ2-5, with D possibly matching TRBD2 (6 bases). In germline, CDR1 is GTSNPN, CDR2 SVGIG (reference sequence). V dropped 4 bases and J dropped 6 bases, with 15 bases sitting between them. The CDR3 consists of 13 residues. The CDR3 DNA reads as TGTGCCTGGATGGTGGGGGGATGGAAGACCCAGTACTTC. Its translation is CAWMVGGWKTQYF.

This clone was picked up a small number of times. The chain combines TRBV6-5 with TRBJ2-2, with TRBD2 matching over 8 bases. There are 15 residues in the CDR3. Losses at the gene ends were 7 bases for V and 4 bases for J; bases not matched to a gene: 8. The germline CDR1 and CDR2 sequences are MNHEY and SVGAGI. The DNA of the CDR3 is TGTGCCAGCAATAAGGCGGGGGGTCCCACCGGGGAGCTGTTTTTT. Residues: CASNKAGGPTGELFF.

This clone was found a few times. The chain combines TRBV29-1 with TRBJ1-2, with D possibly TRBD1 on 5 matching bases. Germline CDR1 and CDR2: SQVTM and ANQGSEA. The CDR3 is 12 residues long. Trimming removed 2 bases from V and 7 bases from J, with 11 bases in between. The CDR3 reads CSVENRGGGYTF. CDR3 bases: TGCAGCGTTGAAAACCGGGGGGGTGGCTACACCTTC.

In this sample, this clone turned up a few times. The chain links TRBV7-6 to TRBJ2-5, with D perhaps TRBD2 (5 bases). The CDR3 spans 13 residues. Deletions cut 4 bases from V and 2 bases from J, with 8 bases between. Germline CDR1 SGHVS, CDR2 FNYEAQ. CDR3 nucleotide sequence: TGTGCCAGCAGCTCCGGACTTCAAGAGACCCAGTACTTC. Amino acids: CASSSGLQETQYF. Full variable domain (rest looked up from reference TRBV7-6 and TRBJ2-5): GAGVSQSPRYKVTKRGQDVALRCDPISGHVSLYWYRQALGQGPEFLTYFNYEAQQDKSGLPNDRFSAERPEGSISTLTIQRTEQRDSAMYRCASSSGLQETQYFGPGTRLLVL.

This clone was found many times. The chain is built from TRBV5-1 and TRBJ2-4, with D tentatively TRBD1 or TRBD2 (5 bases each). The germline gives CDR1 SGHRS, CDR2 YFSETQ. The length of the CDR3 is 14 residues. V dropped 2 bases and J dropped 5 bases, with 11 bases sitting between them. The chain's CDR3 is CASSFEMGENIQYF. CDR3 DNA sequence: TGCGCCAGCAGCTTTGAAATGGGGGAAAACATTCAGTACTTC. Full variable domain (outside the CDR3, taken from reference TRBV5-1 and TRBJ2-4): KAGVTQTPRYLIKTRGQQVTLSCSPISGHRSVSWYQQTPGQGLQFLFEYFSETQRNKGNFPGRFSGRQFSNSRSEMNVSTLELGDSALYLCASSFEMGENIQYFGAGTRLSVL.

This clone was observed a few times. This may stem from a read error, because a much larger clone lies one nucleotide away. The chain joins TRBV7-9 to TRBJ2-2; 8 nucleotides align to TRBD2. CDR3 size: 16 residues. CDR1 and CDR2 (germline): SEHNR, FQNEAQ (reference sequence). The trim removed 3 bases at V and 4 bases at J, leaving 7 bases unmatched. The CDR3 loop is CASSFDRAGGTGELFF. CDR3 coding DNA: TGTGCCAGCAGCTTCGACCGGGCGGGGGGCACCGGGGAGCTGTTTTTT.

This clone was detected only a few times. The same CDR3 is also encoded by other DNA sequences in this sample. The chain carries TRBV10-3 and TRBJ1-5; tentatively, D is TRBD1 (6 bases). CDR1 ENHRY and CDR2 SYGVKD come from the germline V gene. The CDR3 is 15 amino acids. Deletions cut 0 bases from V and 4 bases from J, with 10 bases between. CDR3 amino acids: CAISESRQGNQPQHF. The CDR3 nucleotides read TGTGCCATCAGTGAGTCTAGGCAGGGGAATCAGCCCCAGCATTTT.

This clone has just a few counts. This rearrangement joins TRBV2 to TRBJ2-1; 7 bases line up with TRBD2. Germline values: CDR1 SNHLY, CDR2 FYNNEI. Germline trimming cut 7 bases from V and 2 bases from J; bases unmatched to any gene: 5. The CDR3 is 14 amino acids. In nucleotides, the CDR3 is TGTGCCAGCAACGGGGGGACCCCCTACAATGAGCAGTTCTTC. Translation gives CASNGGTPYNEQFF.

V is TRBV5-1 and J is TRBJ2-4, with 7 bases identical to TRBD1. This CDR3 region has 16 residues. Germline assignment: CDR1 SGHRS and CDR2 YFSETQ. J lost 0 bases, V lost 2 bases, and 5 bases had no gene match. CDR3 coding DNA: TGCGCCAGCAGCTTTCAGGGGGACCCAGCCAAAAACATTCAGTACTTC. It yields the protein CASSFQGDPAKNIQYF.

This clone was counted a few times. The chain is built from TRBV9 and TRBJ2-1, with TRBD2 identical over 10 bases. The germline V gene encodes CDR1 SGDLS and CDR2 YYNGEE. V gave up 0 bases and J gave up 1 base; unmatched junction bases: 7. The CDR3 has 18 residues. The CDR3 reads CASSVASGGARSYNEQFF. The CDR3, as DNA: TGTGCCAGCAGCGTAGCTAGCGGGGGAGCCCGATCCTACAATGAGCAGTTCTTC.

This clone was detected many times. This sample also contains other DNA sequences that code for the same CDR3. J is TRBJ2-1 and V is TRBV29-1, with TRBD2 as a possible D gene (5 bases). The germline CDR1 and CDR2 sequences are SQVTM and ANQGSEA. The CDR3 sequence is 11 residues long. Trimming pared 0 bases from V and 9 bases from J, leaving 6 bases between. CDR3 coding DNA: TGCAGCGTTGAAGAACGGGGTGAGCAGTTCTTC. Amino acid sequence: CSVEERGEQFF.

The V and J genes are TRBV7-7 and TRBJ2-1; 15 nucleotides agree with TRBD2. Trimming took 4 bases from V and 7 from J; bases not matched to a gene: 2. This CDR3 comprises 15 residues. The germline V gene encodes CDR1 SSHAT and CDR2 FNYEAQ (reference sequence). The CDR3 DNA reads TGTGCCAGCAGCTCGGGACTAGCGGGGGGTAATGAGCAGTTCTTC. Its protein product is CASSSGLAGGNEQFF.

The chain links TRBV5-6 to TRBJ1-6, with unresolved D. This CDR3 has 14 amino acids. From germline, CDR1 is SGHDT and CDR2 YYEEEE. The V end lost 1 base, the J end lost 6 bases, and 8 bases lay between the germline ends. The CDR3 DNA follows: TGTGCCAGCAGCTTGTACGTCAGTAATTCACCCCTCCACTTT. Protein: CASSLYVSNSPLHF.

Worth noting for this clone: Other DNA sequences in this sample translate to the same CDR3. This chain links TRBV7-2 with TRBJ2-7, with D maybe TRBD2 (6 bases). This CDR3 comprises 17 residues. CDR1 is SGHTA, CDR2 FQGNSA, per germline. The V and J ends lost 5 bases and 1 base respectively, with 21 bases between them. CDR3 DNA sequence: TGTGCCAGCAGCCACACCTCATGGGCAGGGAGGTCCTACGAGCAGTACTTC. Amino acid sequence: CASSHTSWAGRSYEQYF.

In this sample, this clone turned up once. J is TRBJ2-5 and V is TRBV30; D may be TRBD2 (6 bases). CDR3 length equals 14 residues. Per germline, CDR1 GTSNPN and CDR2 SVGIG (reference sequence). Trimming took off 0 bases at V and 11 bases at J, with 19 bases between the two ends. In nucleotides, the CDR3 is TGTGCCTGGAGTGTACTGGCGGGGTTACAGGAGCAGTACTTC. It codes for CAWSVLAGLQEQYF.

V and J are TRBV30 and TRBJ2-5, with unresolved D. Trimming shortened V by 2 bases and J by 5 bases, and 12 bases separated the two germline ends. The CDR3 runs 13 residues. Germline CDR1 and CDR2: GTSNPN and SVGIG (reference sequence). The CDR3 region has the DNA TGTGCCTGGAGTCCCCGGACCTCCGAGACCCAGTACTTC. As protein: CAWSPRTSETQYF.

Comments on this clone: One junction end does not reproduce the germline sequence, and a read error may be involved. V gene TRBV29-1 combines with J gene TRBJ2-7; D unresolved. This CDR3 region has 14 residues. From germline, CDR1 is SQVTM and CDR2 ANQGSEA. CDR3 nucleotide sequence: TGCAGCGTTGAGGGAAAGAGAGAACCCTACGGGCAGTACTTC. Encoded protein: CSVEGKREPYGQYF.